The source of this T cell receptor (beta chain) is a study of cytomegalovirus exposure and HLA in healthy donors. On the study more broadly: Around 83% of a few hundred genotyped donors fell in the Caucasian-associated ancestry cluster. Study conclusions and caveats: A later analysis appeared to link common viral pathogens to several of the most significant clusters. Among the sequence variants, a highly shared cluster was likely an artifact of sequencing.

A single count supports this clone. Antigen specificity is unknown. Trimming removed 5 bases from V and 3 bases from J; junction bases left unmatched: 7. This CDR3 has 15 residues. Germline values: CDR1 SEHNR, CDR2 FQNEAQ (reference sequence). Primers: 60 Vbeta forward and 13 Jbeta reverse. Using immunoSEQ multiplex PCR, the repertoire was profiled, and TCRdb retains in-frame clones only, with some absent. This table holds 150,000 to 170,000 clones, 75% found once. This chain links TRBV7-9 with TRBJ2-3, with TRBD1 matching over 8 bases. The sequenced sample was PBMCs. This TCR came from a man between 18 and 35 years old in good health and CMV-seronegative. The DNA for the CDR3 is TGTGCCAGCAGCAAATTCAGGGGGCGAACAGATACGCAGTATTTT. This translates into CASSKFRGRTDTQYF.